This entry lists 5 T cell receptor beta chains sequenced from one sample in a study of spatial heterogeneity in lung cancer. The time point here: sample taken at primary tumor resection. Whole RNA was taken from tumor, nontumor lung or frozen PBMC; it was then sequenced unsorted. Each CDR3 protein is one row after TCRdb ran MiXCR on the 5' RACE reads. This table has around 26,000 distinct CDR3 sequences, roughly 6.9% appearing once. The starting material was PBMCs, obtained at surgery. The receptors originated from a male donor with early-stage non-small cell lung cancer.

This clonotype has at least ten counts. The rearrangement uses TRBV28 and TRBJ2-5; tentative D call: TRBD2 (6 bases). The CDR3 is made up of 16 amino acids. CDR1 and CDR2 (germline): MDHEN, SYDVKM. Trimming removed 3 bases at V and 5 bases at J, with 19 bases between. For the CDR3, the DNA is TGTGCCAGCAGTTTGCCCTCCTCGTCTGGAGGGGAGACCCAGTACTTC. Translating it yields CASSLPSSSGGETQYF. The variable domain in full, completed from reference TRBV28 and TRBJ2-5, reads DVKVTQSSRYLVKRTGEKVFLECVQDMDHENMFWYRQDPGLGLRLIYFSYDVKMKEKGDIPEGYSVSREKKERFSLILESASTNQTSMYLCASSLPSSSGGETQYFGPGTRLLVL.

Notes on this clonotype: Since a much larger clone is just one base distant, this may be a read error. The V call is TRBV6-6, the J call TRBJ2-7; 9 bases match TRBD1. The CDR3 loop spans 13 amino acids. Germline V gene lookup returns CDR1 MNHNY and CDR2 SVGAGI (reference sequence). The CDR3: CTSSRTGAYEQYF. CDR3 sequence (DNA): TGTACCAGCAGTCGGACAGGGGCCTACGAGCAGTACTTC.

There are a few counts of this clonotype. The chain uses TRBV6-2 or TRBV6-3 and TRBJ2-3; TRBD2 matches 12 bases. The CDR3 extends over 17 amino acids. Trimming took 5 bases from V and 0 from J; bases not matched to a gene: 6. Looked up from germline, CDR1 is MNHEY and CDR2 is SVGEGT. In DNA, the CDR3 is TGTGCCAGCAGTGACCCTAGCGGGGGGGCTAGCACAGATACGCAGTATTTT. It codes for CASSDPSGGASTDTQYF.

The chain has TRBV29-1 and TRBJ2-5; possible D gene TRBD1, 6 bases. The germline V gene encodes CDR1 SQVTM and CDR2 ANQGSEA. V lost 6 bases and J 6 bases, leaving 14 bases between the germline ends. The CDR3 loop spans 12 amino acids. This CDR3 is CSVGGQSKTQYF. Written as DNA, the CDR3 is TGCAGCGTGGGCGGACAGTCGAAGACCCAGTACTTC. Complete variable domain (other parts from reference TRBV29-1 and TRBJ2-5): SAVISQKPSRDICQRGTSLTIQCQVDSQVTMMFWYRQQPGQSLTLIATANQGSEATYESGFVIDKFPISRPNLTFSTLTVSNMSPEDSSIYLCSVGGQSKTQYFGPGTRLLVL.

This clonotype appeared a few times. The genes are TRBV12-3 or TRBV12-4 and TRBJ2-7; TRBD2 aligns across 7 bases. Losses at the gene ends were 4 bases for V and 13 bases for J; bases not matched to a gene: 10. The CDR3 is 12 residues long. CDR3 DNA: TGTGCCAGCAGTTGGGGACTACAAGAAAGATACTTC. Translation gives CASSWGLQERYF.